Following are 4 T cell receptor beta chains from one sample sequenced in a study of sequential checkpoint blockade in melanoma. Treatment given: randomized to nivolumab then ipilimumab (arm A) or the reverse (arm B). The method was immunoSEQ multiplex PCR; TCRdb's version includes in-frame clones alone and lacks a portion of them. The table has 2,000 to 2,500 clones, about a sixth seen once. The sample consisted of tumor tissue (inferred from file names), taken from a patient given nivolumab and ipilimumab in sequence. Receptors originate from a human donor with melanoma.

In its sample, this clone is medium-sized. The rearrangement joins TRBV11-3 to TRBJ2-7, with 12 bases matching TRBD1. V lost 4 bases and J lost 6; bases outside the gene matches: 10. CDR1 and CDR2 (germline): SGHNT, YENEEA. The CDR3 loop spans 16 amino acids. In DNA form, the CDR3 reads TGTGCCAGCAGCTCCAACCCGGGACAGGGGGCAATCGAGCAGTACTTC. This gives the protein CASSSNPGQGAIEQYF.

The chain joins TRBV19 to TRBJ1-2; TRBD1 aligns across 10 bases. Germline assignment: CDR1 LNHDA and CDR2 SQIVND (reference sequence). The CDR3 runs 14 residues. The junction had 7 bases not matched to a gene; V was cut back by 4 bases and J by 8 bases. CDR3 amino acids: CASSTNDRGQGYTF. The CDR3 DNA reads as TGTGCCAGTAGTACCAACGACAGGGGGCAAGGCTACACCTTC.

The chain has TRBV30 and TRBJ2-3; D ambiguous. Germline-derived CDR1 and CDR2 are GTSNPN and SVGIG (reference sequence). The CDR3 has 13 amino acids. The V gene lost 3 bases and the J gene lost 4 bases, with 11 bases spanning the gap. The CDR3 reads CAWSSDRADTQYF. CDR3 coding DNA: TGTGCCTGGAGCTCGGACCGAGCAGATACGCAGTATTTT.

By frequency in the sample, this clone is medium-sized. V gene TRBV6-8 combines with J gene TRBJ2-5, with 7 bases lining up with TRBD2. The CDR3 spans 17 residues. The germline gives CDR1 MNHGY, CDR2 SAAAGT. Trimming took 7 bases from V and 0 from J; bases not matched to a gene: 14. CDR3 nucleotides: TGTGCCAGCACTAATAACCCCACCCTAGCGGACCAAGAGACCCAGTACTTC. Protein sequence: CASTNNPTLADQETQYF.